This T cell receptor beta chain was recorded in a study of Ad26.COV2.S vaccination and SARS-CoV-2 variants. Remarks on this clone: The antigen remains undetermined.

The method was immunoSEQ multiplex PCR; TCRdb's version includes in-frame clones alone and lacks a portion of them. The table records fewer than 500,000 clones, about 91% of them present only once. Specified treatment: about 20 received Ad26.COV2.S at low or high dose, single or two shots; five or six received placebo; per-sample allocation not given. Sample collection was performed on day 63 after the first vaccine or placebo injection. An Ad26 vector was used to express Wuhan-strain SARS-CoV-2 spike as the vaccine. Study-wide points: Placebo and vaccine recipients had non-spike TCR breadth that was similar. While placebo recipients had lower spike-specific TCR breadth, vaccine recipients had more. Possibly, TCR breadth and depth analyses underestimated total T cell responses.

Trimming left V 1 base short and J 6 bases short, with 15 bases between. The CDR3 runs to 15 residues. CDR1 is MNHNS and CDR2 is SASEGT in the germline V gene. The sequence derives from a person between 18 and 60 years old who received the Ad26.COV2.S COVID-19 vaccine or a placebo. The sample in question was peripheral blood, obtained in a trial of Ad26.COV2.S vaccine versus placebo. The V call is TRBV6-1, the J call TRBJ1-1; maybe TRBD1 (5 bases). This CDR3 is CASSEGGGRGPEAFF. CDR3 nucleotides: TGTGCCAGCAGTGAAGGGGGAGGGAGGGGCCCTGAAGCTTTCTTT.